This T cell receptor (beta chain) was found in a study of T cell repertoires in cytomegalovirus infection. Overall study context: An indication of both CMV infection and matching HLA type came from public TCR beta signatures. The study, taken as a whole, reports: Identification of carriers of CMV plus the relevant HLA was performed using cumulative public TCR beta family frequency. Within the response measured ex vivo, HLA-C-restricted CMV-specific TCR beta clonotypes were dominant.

The CDR3 length is 13 residues. Per germline, CDR1 MNHNS and CDR2 SASEGT. The V gene lost 4 bases and the J gene lost 5 bases, with 12 bases spanning the gap. TCRdb ran MiXCR on the reads and lists one entry per CDR3 protein. The sample yields about 310,000 distinct CDR3 sequences, 15% to 20% seen once. The table lists this clonotype with many counts. Its specificity is unknown. The clonotype originates from a human donor in good health (CMV status not recorded). Some clones in this sample may be carry-over from other donors' samples. V is TRBV6-1 and J is TRBJ2-7; maybe TRBD1 (5 bases). Sequenced: PBMCs. In nucleotides, the CDR3 is TGTGCCAGCAGTGGCAGGGATGTCGACGAGCAGTACTTC. It yields the protein CASSGRDVDEQYF.